Below, 27 T cell receptor beta chains from the same sample are listed, as sequenced in a study of beta chain features in type 1 diabetes. cDNA synthesis used the whole RNA isolate, giving expressed TCRB sequences. Method: immunoSEQ multiplex PCR; TCRdb's copy keeps in-frame clones and lacks some. The sample consists of around 240,000 clones, 7.5% to 10% of them appearing once. Sequenced input: naive CD4+ T cells from blood. These receptors all stem from a woman under 30 in good health.

This clone has just a few counts. This CDR3 reads CASSGGGSRETQYF. For the CDR3, the DNA is TGTGCCAGCAGTGGCGGTGGGAGCAGGGAGACCCAGTACTTC. The J gene is TRBJ2-5, the V gene TRBV9; TRBD2 might be the D (5 bases). The CDR3 is 14 residues long. V was cut by 5 bases and J by 5 bases, with 16 bases left in between. The germline V gene encodes CDR1 SGDLS and CDR2 YYNGEE.

The chain carries TRBV5-4 and TRBJ2-3; 13 nucleotides align to TRBD2. Germline V gene data show CDR1 as SGHNT and CDR2 as YYREEE (reference sequence). CDR3 length equals 17 residues. Trimming took 4 bases from V and 2 from J; bases not matched to a gene: 7. The CDR3 nucleotides are TGTGCCAGCAGCCGGTCGGGACTAGCGGGACTCACAGATACGCAGTATTTT. Translation: CASSRSGLAGLTDTQYF.

The CDR3 sequence is CASSPGGSNQPQHF. In DNA form, the CDR3 reads TGTGCCAGCAGCCCAGGGGGTAGCAATCAGCCCCAGCATTTT. The chain couples TRBV5-6 to TRBJ1-5; 7 bases fit TRBD1. The CDR3 extends over 14 amino acids. Germline V gene data show CDR1 as SGHDT and CDR2 as YYEEEE. V gave up 4 bases and J gave up 0 bases; unmatched junction bases: 1.

This clone was picked up a small number of times. This chain joins TRBV7-9 and TRBJ1-1; D may be TRBD1 (5 bases). This CDR3 region has 15 residues. Germline V gene data show CDR1 as SEHNR and CDR2 as FQNEAQ (reference sequence). V lost 5 bases to trimming and J lost 2 bases, with 15 bases between them. The CDR3, as DNA: TGTGCCAGCAGCCGCAACCGGGGGATTAACACTGAAGCTTTCTTT. Its protein product is CASSRNRGINTEAFF.

This chain uses TRBV5-4 with TRBJ2-1; 11 bases agree with TRBD1. Germline lookup yields CDR1 SGHNT and CDR2 YYREEE (reference sequence). This CDR3 is 15 amino acids long. V shed 1 base, J shed 9 bases, and the junction held 6 bases outside the gene matches. CDR3: CASSLYGQGAGEQFF. CDR3 nucleotide sequence: TGTGCCAGCAGCTTGTACGGACAGGGGGCGGGTGAGCAGTTCTTC.

The chain uses TRBV6-1 and TRBJ2-1; 11 bases are shared with TRBD2. CDR3 length: 15 residues. Germline V lookup: CDR1 MNHNS, CDR2 SASEGT. The V gene end was trimmed by 4 bases and the J gene end by 9 bases; junction bases not matched to a gene: 8. The CDR3 sequence is CASSATSGSRSEQFF. The DNA of the CDR3 is TGTGCCAGCAGTGCCACTAGCGGGAGCAGGAGTGAGCAGTTCTTC.

V gene TRBV11-2 combines with J gene TRBJ2-7; 11 bases map to TRBD2. Germline V gene sequence: CDR1 SGHAT, CDR2 FQNNGV. The CDR3 totals 18 residues. Losses at the gene ends were 3 bases for V and 0 bases for J; bases not matched to a gene: 10. The CDR3 DNA is TGTGCCAGCAGCTTTCCGGCTAGCGGGAGGCCGAGCTCCTACGAGCAGTACTTC. Amino acids: CASSFPASGRPSSYEQYF. Together with reference TRBV11-2 and TRBJ2-7, the CDR3 gives the full variable domain: EAGVAQSPRYKIIEKRQSVAFWCNPISGHATLYWYQQILGQGPKLLIQFQNNGVVDDSQLPKDRFSAERLKGVDSTLKIQPAKLEDSAVYLCASSFPASGRPSSYEQYFGPGTRLTVT.

There are a few counts of this clone. This rearrangement joins TRBV4-1 to TRBJ2-1; 7 bases are a match to TRBD1. Trimming took 0 bases from V and 7 from J; bases not matched to a gene: 6. The CDR3 covers 15 residues. Germline V gene lookup returns CDR1 MGHRA and CDR2 YSYEKL. CDR3 residues: CASSQEGQRSNEQFF. CDR3 nucleotide sequence: TGCGCCAGCAGCCAAGAGGGACAGCGATCGAATGAGCAGTTCTTC.

This clone was seen a handful of times. The V and J genes are TRBV1 and TRBJ2-7; TRBD2, as called in the table, went unchecked against the DNA. TRBV1 is classified as a pseudogene. This CDR3 is 14 amino acids long. The CDR3 is CTSSRTAGSYEQYF. The CDR3 bases are TGCACCAGCAGCCGGACTGCGGGGAGCTACGAGCAGTACTTC.

Only a few counts were recorded for this clone. The CDR3 coding sequence is TGTGCCAGCTCAGGAGACAGGGTTTCCGCTGAAAAACTGTTTTTT. This sequence encodes CASSGDRVSAEKLFF. The chain couples TRBV18 to TRBJ1-4, with 7 nucleotides matching TRBD1. V trimming: 5 bases; J trimming: 7 bases; junction bases outside the gene matches: 10. The CDR3 length is 15 residues. Germline lookup yields CDR1 KGHSH and CDR2 LQKENI.

This clone has only a few counts. J is TRBJ1-1 and V is TRBV20-1; no clear D. Per the germline V gene, CDR1 is DFQATT and CDR2 is SNEGSKA (reference sequence). Trimming left V 4 bases short and J 0 bases short, with 3 bases between. CDR3 length equals 11 residues. The CDR3 reads CSATVNTEAFF. In DNA, the CDR3 is TGCAGTGCTACCGTGAACACTGAAGCTTTCTTT.

The rearrangement joins TRBV28 to TRBJ2-1; TRBD2 is a possible D gene (6 bases). Trimming pared 7 bases from V and 0 bases from J, leaving 19 bases between. Germline CDR1 is MDHEN and CDR2 is SYDVKM. CDR3 size: 17 residues. CDR3 DNA: TGTGCCAGCATTAGGGGCGGGAACCCCAGCTCCTACAATGAGCAGTTCTTC. Protein: CASIRGGNPSSYNEQFF.

This clone was seen a handful of times. The V call is TRBV29-1, the J call TRBJ2-3; 7 nucleotides match TRBD1. The CDR3 contains 13 residues. Germline trimming cut 8 bases from V and 2 bases from J; bases unmatched to any gene: 7. CDR1 is SQVTM and CDR2 is ANQGSEA in the germline V gene. The CDR3 sequence: CSTRGTVTDTQYF. The CDR3 nucleotides are TGCAGCACGAGAGGGACAGTCACAGATACGCAGTATTTT.

The chain recombines TRBV10-3 with TRBJ1-5, with 7 bases fitting TRBD1. Germline trimming cut 2 bases from V and 7 bases from J; bases unmatched to any gene: 8. CDR3 length: 15 amino acids. Germline lookup yields CDR1 ENHRY and CDR2 SYGVKD. The CDR3 loop reads CAISEGQGGEQPQHF. As DNA, the CDR3 is TGTGCCATCAGTGAGGGGCAGGGGGGTGAACAGCCCCAGCATTTT.

This clone was seen a few times. The V call is TRBV6-5, the J call TRBJ2-7, with TRBD1 matching 7 bases. V lost 8 bases to trimming and J lost 0 bases; unmatched junction nucleotides: 7. The CDR3 is made up of 14 amino acids. Per the germline V gene, CDR1 is MNHEY and CDR2 is SVGAGI. The CDR3 region is CASRNSGGSYEQYF. CDR3 nucleotides: TGTGCCAGCCGCAATTCAGGGGGCTCCTACGAGCAGTACTTC.

The chain uses TRBV19 and TRBJ1-5; 8 bases map to TRBD1. The CDR3 is made up of 14 amino acids. Germline assignment: CDR1 LNHDA and CDR2 SQIVND (reference sequence). Unmatched junction bases numbered 2, after V lost 5 bases and J lost 2 bases. The CDR3 region is CASSAGQGNQPQHF. The CDR3 DNA reads TGTGCCAGTAGTGCGGGACAGGGCAATCAGCCCCAGCATTTT.

This clone has a handful of counts. CDR3 amino acids: CASSWTETGGYGYTF. CDR3 coding DNA: TGTGCCAGCAGCTGGACAGAGACAGGGGGCTATGGCTACACCTTC. J is TRBJ1-2 and V is TRBV7-9; 9 positions agree with TRBD1. CDR1 and CDR2 from the germline V gene are SEHNR and FQNEAQ (reference sequence). This CDR3 has 15 amino acids. The J segment lost 4 bases and the V segment lost 4 bases, leaving 7 bases of the junction unmatched. Using reference TRBV7-9 and TRBJ1-2 for the parts outside the CDR3, the full variable domain is DTGVSQNPRHKITKRGQNVTFRCDPISEHNRLYWYRQTLGQGPEFLTYFQNEAQLEKSRLLSDRFSAERPKGSFSTLEIQRTEQGDSAMYLCASSWTETGGYGYTFGSGTRLTVV.

There are a few counts of this clone. The chain employs TRBV15 and TRBJ2-5; D gene uncertain. The J call may be incorrect, as the DNA end agrees better with TRBJ2-7. Germline CDR1 is LNHNV and CDR2 is YYDKDF (reference sequence). The CDR3 sequence is 11 residues long. The CDR3 DNA reads TGTGCCACCAGCAGGAACTACGAGCAGTACTTC. The encoded protein is CATSRNYEQYF.

Points on this clone: A read error may account for a junction end that differs from germline. The chain recombines TRBV7-7 with TRBJ2-5, with 7 bases identical to TRBD2. This CDR3 has 14 amino acids. Germline V gene lookup returns CDR1 SSHAT and CDR2 FNYEAQ (reference sequence). In DNA, the CDR3 is TGTGCTAGCAGCTTAGTCCTAGCGGAAGAGACCCAGTACTTC. Protein product: CASSLVLAEETQYF.

This clone has more than one count but fewer than ten. The genes are TRBV5-1 and TRBJ2-7; 9 bases are shared with TRBD1. Unmatched junction bases numbered 10, after V lost 4 bases and J lost 2 bases. The CDR3 has 16 amino acids. The germline gives CDR1 SGHRS, CDR2 YFSETQ. CDR3 sequence: CASSTAGTGNPYEQYF. In DNA form, the CDR3 reads TGCGCCAGCAGCACTGCCGGGACAGGGAACCCCTACGAGCAGTACTTC.

This clone has a handful of counts. The same CDR3 is also encoded by other DNA sequences in this sample. The J gene is TRBJ1-2, the V gene TRBV30, with D maybe TRBD1 (5 bases). The V gene's germline CDR1 is GTSNPN and CDR2 SVGIG (reference sequence). The CDR3 runs to 12 residues. Between the trimmed V and J ends, which lost 0 bases and 4 bases, there was a span of 6 bases. The CDR3 reads CAWSVGGYGYTF. CDR3 coding DNA: TGTGCCTGGAGTGTGGGGGGCTATGGCTACACCTTC. The full variable domain, its missing parts supplied by reference TRBV30 and TRBJ1-2, is SQTIHQWPATLVQPVGSPLSLECTVEGTSNPNLYWYRQAAGRGLQLLFYSVGIGQISSEVPQNLSASRPQDRQFILSSKKLLLSDSGFYLCAWSVGGYGYTFGSGTRLTVV.

This clone came up a few times. The chain combines TRBV27 with TRBJ1-4, with 7 nucleotides matching TRBD1. Germline loops: CDR1 MNHEY, CDR2 SMNVEV (reference sequence). J lost 7 bases, V lost 5 bases, and 7 bases had no gene match. The CDR3 totals 14 residues. DNA for the CDR3: TGTGCCAGCAGTGTGACAGGGCTGCGTGAAAAACTGTTTTTT. This gives the protein CASSVTGLREKLFF.

This rearrangement joins TRBV18 to TRBJ2-5, with a possible D match to TRBD1 (6 bases). In germline, CDR1 is KGHSH, CDR2 LQKENI. The CDR3 is made up of 14 amino acids. V lost 1 base and J lost 1, with 7 bases in between. CDR3 sequence (DNA): TGTGCCAGCTCACCACGGACAGTCCAAGAGACCCAGTACTTC. It specifies CASSPRTVQETQYF.

This clone was counted a few times. V and J are TRBV30 and TRBJ1-2; tentatively, D is TRBD1 (5 bases). The CDR3 runs to 15 residues. Germline V CDR1 and CDR2: GTSNPN, SVGIG (reference sequence). The V end was cut by 0 bases, the J end by 6 bases, with 17 bases between. The CDR3 reads CAWSVARGGDNGYTF. Written as DNA, the CDR3 is TGTGCCTGGAGTGTAGCCCGCGGAGGGGATAATGGCTACACCTTC.

This clone was recorded a few times. This sequence joins TRBV6-1 and TRBJ2-1, with D hard to call. The CDR3 is 17 residues long. CDR1 and CDR2 from the germline V gene are MNHNS and SASEGT. V shed 1 base and J shed 3 bases, with 16 bases lying between them. In nucleotides, the CDR3 is TGTGCCAGCAGTGAAGGGGTGGAGCGAAGACTCTACAATGAGCAGTTCTTC. Translating gives CASSEGVERRLYNEQFF.

This clone was picked up a small number of times. The CDR3 DNA follows: TGTGCCAGCTCAACCGGGACAGGGTACACAGATACGCAGTATTTT. Translated, it gives CASSTGTGYTDTQYF. The J gene is TRBJ2-3, the V gene TRBV18; 9 bases match TRBD1. There are 15 residues in the CDR3. The germline CDR1 and CDR2 sequences are KGHSH and LQKENI. Losses at the gene ends were 5 bases for V and 2 bases for J; bases not matched to a gene: 5. The variable domain in full, with the rest retrieved from reference TRBV18 and TRBJ2-3, is NAGVMQNPRHLVRRRGQEARLRCSPMKGHSHVYWYRQLPEEGLKFMVYLQKENIIDESGMPKERFSAEFPKEGPSILRIQQVVRGDSAAYFCASSTGTGYTDTQYFGPGTRLTVL.

There are a few counts of this clone. The rearrangement uses TRBV6-1 and TRBJ1-6, with D hard to call. The CDR3 loop spans 16 amino acids. Trimming took 0 bases from V and 0 from J, leaving 6 bases between them. CDR1 and CDR2 (germline): MNHNS, SASEGT. CDR3 amino acids: CASSEAGSSYNSPLHF. The CDR3 region has the DNA TGTGCCAGCAGTGAAGCGGGGAGCTCCTATAATTCACCCCTCCACTTT.